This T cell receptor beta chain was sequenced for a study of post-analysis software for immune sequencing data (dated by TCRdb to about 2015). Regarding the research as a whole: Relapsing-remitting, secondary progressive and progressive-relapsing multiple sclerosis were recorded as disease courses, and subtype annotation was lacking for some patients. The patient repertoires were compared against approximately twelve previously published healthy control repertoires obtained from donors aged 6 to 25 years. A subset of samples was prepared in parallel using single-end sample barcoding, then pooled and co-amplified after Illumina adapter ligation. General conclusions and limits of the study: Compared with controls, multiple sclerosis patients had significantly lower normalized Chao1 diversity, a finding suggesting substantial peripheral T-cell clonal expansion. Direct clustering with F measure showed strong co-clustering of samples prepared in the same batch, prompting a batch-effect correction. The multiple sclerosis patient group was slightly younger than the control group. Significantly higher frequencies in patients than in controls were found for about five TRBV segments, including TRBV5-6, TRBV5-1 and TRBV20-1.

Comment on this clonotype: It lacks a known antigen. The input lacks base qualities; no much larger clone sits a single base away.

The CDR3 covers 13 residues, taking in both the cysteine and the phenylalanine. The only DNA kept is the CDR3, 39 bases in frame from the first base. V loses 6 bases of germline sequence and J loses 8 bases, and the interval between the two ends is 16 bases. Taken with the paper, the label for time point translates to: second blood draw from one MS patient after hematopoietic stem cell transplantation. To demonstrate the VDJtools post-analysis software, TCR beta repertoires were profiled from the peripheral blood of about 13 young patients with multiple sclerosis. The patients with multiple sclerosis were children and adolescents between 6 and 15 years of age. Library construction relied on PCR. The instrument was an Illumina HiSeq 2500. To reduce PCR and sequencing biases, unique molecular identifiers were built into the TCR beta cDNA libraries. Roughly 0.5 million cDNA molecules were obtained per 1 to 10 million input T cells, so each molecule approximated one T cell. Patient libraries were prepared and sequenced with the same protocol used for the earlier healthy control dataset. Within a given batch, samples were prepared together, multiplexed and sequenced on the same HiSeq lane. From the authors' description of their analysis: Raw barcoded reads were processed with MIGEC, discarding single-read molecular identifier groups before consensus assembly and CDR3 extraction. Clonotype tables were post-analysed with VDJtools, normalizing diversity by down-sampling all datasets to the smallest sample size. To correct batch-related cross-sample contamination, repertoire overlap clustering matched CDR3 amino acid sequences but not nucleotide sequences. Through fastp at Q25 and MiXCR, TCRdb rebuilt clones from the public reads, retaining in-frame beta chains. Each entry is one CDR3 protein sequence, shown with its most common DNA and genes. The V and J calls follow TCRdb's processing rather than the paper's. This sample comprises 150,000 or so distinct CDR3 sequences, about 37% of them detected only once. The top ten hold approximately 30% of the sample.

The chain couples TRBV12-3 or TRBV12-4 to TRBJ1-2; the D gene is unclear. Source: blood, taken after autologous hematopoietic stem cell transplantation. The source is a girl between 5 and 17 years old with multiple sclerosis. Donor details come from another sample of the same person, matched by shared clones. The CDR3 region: CASSPALIYGYTF. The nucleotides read TGTGCCAGCAGCCCAGCGCTGATTTACGGCTACACCTTC.